This TCR beta chain derives from a study of T cells and Merkel cell carcinoma outcomes. Study observations and caveats: In Merkel cell carcinoma, repertoire and T-cell density reportedly predicted outcomes.

The table came from immunoSEQ multiplex PCR; TCRdb's copy has only in-frame clones and leaves some out. The repertoire holds about 15,000 clones, with about four fifths as singletons. As regards this clone: Its antigen is currently unknown.

Germline CDR1 and CDR2: LNHNV and YYDKDF (reference sequence). The V and J ends lost 0 bases and 8 bases respectively, with 7 bases between them. The CDR3 spans 12 residues. The receptor was derived from a human donor with Merkel cell carcinoma. Source material: tumor tissue from Merkel cell carcinoma. J is TRBJ1-1 and V is TRBV15, with D unclear. DNA for the CDR3: TGTGCCACCAGCAGAGATCAACAGGAAGCTTTCTTT. Amino acids: CATSRDQQEAFF.